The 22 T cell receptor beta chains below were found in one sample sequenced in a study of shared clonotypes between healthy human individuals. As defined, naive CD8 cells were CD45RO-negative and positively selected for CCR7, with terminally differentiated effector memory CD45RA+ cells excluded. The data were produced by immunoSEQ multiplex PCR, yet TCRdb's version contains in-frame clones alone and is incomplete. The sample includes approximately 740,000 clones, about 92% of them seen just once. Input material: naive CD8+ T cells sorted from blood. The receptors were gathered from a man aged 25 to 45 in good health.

CDR3 in amino acids: CASSVAGEAYEQYF. The CDR3 DNA reads as TGTGCCAGCAGCGTAGCGGGAGAGGCTTACGAGCAGTACTTC. This chain joins TRBV9 and TRBJ2-7; D may be TRBD2 (6 bases). This CDR3 is built from 14 residues. CDR1 SGDLS and CDR2 YYNGEE come from the germline V gene. Trimming removed 0 bases at V and 4 bases at J, with 11 bases between. Full variable domain (missing parts from reference TRBV9 and TRBJ2-7): DSGVTQTPKHLITATGQRVTLRCSPRSGDLSVYWYQQSLDQGLQFLIQYYNGEERAKGNILERFSAQQFPDLHSELNLSSLELGDSALYFCASSVAGEAYEQYFGPGTRLTVT.

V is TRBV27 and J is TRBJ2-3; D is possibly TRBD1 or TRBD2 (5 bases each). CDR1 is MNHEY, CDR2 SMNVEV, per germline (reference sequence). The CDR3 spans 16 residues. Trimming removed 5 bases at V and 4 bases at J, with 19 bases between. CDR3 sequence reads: CASSLSGHKTSDTQYF. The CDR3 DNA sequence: TGTGCCAGCAGTCTCTCGGGGCATAAAACTTCAGATACGCAGTATTTT.

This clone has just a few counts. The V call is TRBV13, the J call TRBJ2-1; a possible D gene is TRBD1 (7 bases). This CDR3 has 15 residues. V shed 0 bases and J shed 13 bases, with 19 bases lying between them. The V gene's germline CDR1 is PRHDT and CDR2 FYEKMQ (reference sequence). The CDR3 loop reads CASSLGRGGGPRQFF. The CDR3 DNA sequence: TGTGCCAGCAGCTTAGGCCGTGGAGGGGGCCCCCGTCAGTTCTTC.

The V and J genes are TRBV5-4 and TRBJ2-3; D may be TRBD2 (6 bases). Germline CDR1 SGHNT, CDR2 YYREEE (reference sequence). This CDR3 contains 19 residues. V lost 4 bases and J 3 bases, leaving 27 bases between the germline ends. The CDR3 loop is CASSLEGLESRIETDTQYF. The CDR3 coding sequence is TGTGCCAGCAGCCTGGAGGGACTTGAAAGTAGAATTGAAACAGATACGCAGTATTTT.

For the CDR3, the DNA is TGTGCCAGCAGAGCCGGGACACCTGATTCCGCGCAGTACTTC. Its translation is CASRAGTPDSAQYF. V is TRBV7-9 and J is TRBJ2-7, with a possible D match to TRBD1 (6 bases). Trimming shortened V by 6 bases and J by 9 bases, and 21 bases separated the two germline ends. This CDR3 is 14 amino acids long. CDR1 SEHNR and CDR2 FQNEAQ come from the germline V gene (reference sequence). The variable domain in full, with the rest retrieved from reference TRBV7-9 and TRBJ2-7, is DTGVSQNPRHKITKRGQNVTFRCDPISEHNRLYWYRQTLGQGPEFLTYFQNEAQLEKSRLLSDRFSAERPKGSFSTLEIQRTEQGDSAMYLCASRAGTPDSAQYFGPGTRLTVT.

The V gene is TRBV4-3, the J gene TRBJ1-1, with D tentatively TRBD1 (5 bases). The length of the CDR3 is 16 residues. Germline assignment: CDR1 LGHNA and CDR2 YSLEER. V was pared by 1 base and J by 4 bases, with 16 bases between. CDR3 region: CASSQGVFGGSTEAFF. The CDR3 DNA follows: TGCGCCAGCAGCCAAGGAGTTTTTGGGGGAAGCACTGAAGCTTTCTTT.

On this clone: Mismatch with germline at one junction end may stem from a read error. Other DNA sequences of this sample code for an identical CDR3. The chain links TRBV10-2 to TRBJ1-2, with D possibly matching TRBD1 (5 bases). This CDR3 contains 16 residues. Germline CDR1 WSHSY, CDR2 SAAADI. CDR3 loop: CASSEKGPANNYGYTF. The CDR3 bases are TGCGCCAGTAGTGAGAAGGGACCAGCAAATAACTATGGCTACACCTTC.

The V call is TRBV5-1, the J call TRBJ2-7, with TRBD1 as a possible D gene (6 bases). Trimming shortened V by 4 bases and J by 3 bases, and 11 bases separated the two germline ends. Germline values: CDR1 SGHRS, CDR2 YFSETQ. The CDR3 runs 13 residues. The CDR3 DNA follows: TGCGCCAGCAGCCAGGACAGTTACTACGAGCAGTACTTC. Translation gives CASSQDSYYEQYF.

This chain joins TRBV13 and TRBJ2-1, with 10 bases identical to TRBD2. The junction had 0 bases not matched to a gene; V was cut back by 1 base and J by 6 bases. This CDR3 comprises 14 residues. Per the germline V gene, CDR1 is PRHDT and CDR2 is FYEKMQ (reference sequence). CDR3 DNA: TGTGCCAGCAGCTTAGTAGCGGGAGGCAATGAGCAGTTCTTC. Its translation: CASSLVAGGNEQFF.

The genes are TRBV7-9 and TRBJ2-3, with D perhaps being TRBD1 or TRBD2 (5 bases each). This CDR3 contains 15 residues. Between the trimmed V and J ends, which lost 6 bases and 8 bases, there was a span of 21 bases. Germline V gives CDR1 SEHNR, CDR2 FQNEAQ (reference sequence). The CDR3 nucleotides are TGTGCCAGCAGTCAGGGAGTGATTCGTAAGGGTACGCAGTATTTT. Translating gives CASSQGVIRKGTQYF.

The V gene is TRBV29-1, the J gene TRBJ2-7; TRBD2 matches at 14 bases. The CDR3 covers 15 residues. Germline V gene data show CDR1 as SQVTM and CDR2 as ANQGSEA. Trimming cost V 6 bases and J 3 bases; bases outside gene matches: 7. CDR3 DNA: TGCAGCGTCATGGGGACTAGCGGGAGTAGCTACGAGCAGTACTTC. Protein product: CSVMGTSGSSYEQYF.

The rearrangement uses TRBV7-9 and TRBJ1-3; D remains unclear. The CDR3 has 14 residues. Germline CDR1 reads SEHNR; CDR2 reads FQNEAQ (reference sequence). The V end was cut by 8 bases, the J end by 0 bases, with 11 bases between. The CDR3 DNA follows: TGTGCCAGCCCTGGACGGAACTCTGGAAACACCATATATTTT. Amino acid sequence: CASPGRNSGNTIYF.

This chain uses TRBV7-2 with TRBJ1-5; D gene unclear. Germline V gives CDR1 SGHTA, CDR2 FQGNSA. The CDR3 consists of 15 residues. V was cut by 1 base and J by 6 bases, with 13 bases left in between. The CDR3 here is CASSLGSPRTQPQHF. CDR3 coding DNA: TGTGCCAGCAGCTTAGGTTCCCCTCGGACTCAGCCCCAGCATTTT.

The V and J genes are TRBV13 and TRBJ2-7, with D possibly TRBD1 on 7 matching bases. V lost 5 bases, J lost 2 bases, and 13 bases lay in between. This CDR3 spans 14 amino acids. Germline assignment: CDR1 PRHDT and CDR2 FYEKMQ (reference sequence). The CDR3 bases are TGTGCCAGCAGCCACGGGGGACAGCCCTACGAGCAGTACTTC. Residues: CASSHGGQPYEQYF.

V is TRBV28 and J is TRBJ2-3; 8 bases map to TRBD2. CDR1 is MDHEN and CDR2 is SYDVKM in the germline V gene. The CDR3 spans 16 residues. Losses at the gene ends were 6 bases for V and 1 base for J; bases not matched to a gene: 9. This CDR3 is CASSLGSGSGTDTQYF. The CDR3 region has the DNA TGTGCCAGCAGCCTAGGGAGCGGGAGTGGCACAGATACGCAGTATTTT.

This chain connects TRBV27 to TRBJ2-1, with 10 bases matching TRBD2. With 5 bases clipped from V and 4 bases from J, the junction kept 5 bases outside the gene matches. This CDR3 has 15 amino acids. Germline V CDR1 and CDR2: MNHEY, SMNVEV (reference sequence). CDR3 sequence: CASSQTSGSYNEQFF. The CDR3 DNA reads TGTGCCAGCAGTCAGACTAGCGGGTCTTACAATGAGCAGTTCTTC.

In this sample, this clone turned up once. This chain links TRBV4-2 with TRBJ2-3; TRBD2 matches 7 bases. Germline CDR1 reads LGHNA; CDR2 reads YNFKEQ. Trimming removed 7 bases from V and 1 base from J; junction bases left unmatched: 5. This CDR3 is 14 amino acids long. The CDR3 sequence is CASKMAGGTDTQYF. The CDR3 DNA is TGTGCCAGCAAGATGGCGGGAGGCACAGATACGCAGTATTTT.

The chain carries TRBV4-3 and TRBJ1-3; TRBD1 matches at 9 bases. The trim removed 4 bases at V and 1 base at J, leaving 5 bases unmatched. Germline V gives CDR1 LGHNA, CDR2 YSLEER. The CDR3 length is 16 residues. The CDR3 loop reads CASSPDRGTSGNTIYF. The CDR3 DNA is TGCGCCAGCAGCCCGGACAGGGGAACATCTGGAAACACCATATATTTT.

DNA of the CDR3: TGTGCCAGCAGCCTCCGGACAGGGGTGGGAGAGACCCAGTACTTC. This sequence encodes CASSLRTGVGETQYF. The J gene is TRBJ2-5, the V gene TRBV7-9, with 9 nucleotides matching TRBD1. Germline CDR1 SEHNR, CDR2 FQNEAQ (reference sequence). The V gene end was trimmed by 5 bases and the J gene end by 4 bases; junction bases not matched to a gene: 8. This CDR3 spans 15 amino acids.

Here the CDR3 reads CASSLTGLYNEQFF. CDR3 nucleotide sequence: TGTGCCAGCAGTTTAACTGGCTTGTACAATGAGCAGTTCTTC. The chain employs TRBV28 and TRBJ2-1, with D unresolved. The germline gives CDR1 MDHEN, CDR2 SYDVKM. V dropped 2 bases and J dropped 4 bases, with 9 bases sitting between them. The length of the CDR3 is 14 residues. Complete variable domain (other parts from reference TRBV28 and TRBJ2-1): DVKVTQSSRYLVKRTGEKVFLECVQDMDHENMFWYRQDPGLGLRLIYFSYDVKMKEKGDIPEGYSVSREKKERFSLILESASTNQTSMYLCASSLTGLYNEQFFGPGTRLTVL.

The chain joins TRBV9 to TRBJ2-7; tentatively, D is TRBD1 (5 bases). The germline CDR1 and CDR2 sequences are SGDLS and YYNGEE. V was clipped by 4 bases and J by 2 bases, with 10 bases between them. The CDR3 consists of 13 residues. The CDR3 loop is CASSPTDTYEQYF. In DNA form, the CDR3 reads TGTGCCAGCAGCCCGACGGACACCTACGAGCAGTACTTC.

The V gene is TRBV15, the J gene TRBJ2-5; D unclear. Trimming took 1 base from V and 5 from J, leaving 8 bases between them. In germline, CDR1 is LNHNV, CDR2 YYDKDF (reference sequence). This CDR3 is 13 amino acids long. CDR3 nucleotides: TGTGCCACCAGCAGAGTGCCGGAGGAGACCCAGTACTTC. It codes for CATSRVPEETQYF. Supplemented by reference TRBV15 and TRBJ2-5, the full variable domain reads DAMVIQNPRYQVTQFGKPVTLSCSQTLNHNVMYWYQQKSSQAPKLLFHYYDKDFNNEADTPDNFQSRRPNTSFCFLDIRSPGLGDTAMYLCATSRVPEETQYFGPGTRLLVL.